Presented here are 14 T cell receptor beta chains from one specimen sequenced in a study of T cells in localized non-small cell lung cancer. Assay: immunoSEQ multiplex PCR; the TCRdb copy retains only in-frame clones and omits some. The data show 15,000 to 20,000 clones, roughly 81% seen once. This sample comprised peripheral blood, obtained before any cancer treatment. These receptors came from a male donor at least 60 years old with stage I lung adenocarcinoma.

This clone was seen just once. The chain carries TRBV10-3 and TRBJ2-4, with 7 bases matching TRBD2. The V segment lost 3 bases and the J segment 2 bases; nucleotides outside the gene matches: 7. This CDR3 comprises 16 residues. Per germline, CDR1 ENHRY and CDR2 SYGVKD. The CDR3 is CAISDSGRETKNIQYF. The CDR3, as DNA: TGTGCCATCAGTGACTCAGGGAGGGAGACCAAAAACATTCAGTACTTC.

The chain combines TRBV27 with TRBJ2-2, with D possibly called TRBD1 or TRBD2 (6 bases each). Trimming shortened V by 2 bases and J by 3 bases, and 10 bases separated the two germline ends. The CDR3 spans 15 residues. In germline, CDR1 is MNHEY, CDR2 SMNVEV (reference sequence). CDR3 in amino acids: CASSLRGRDTGELFF. The CDR3 bases are TGTGCCAGCAGTTTACGGGGGCGCGACACCGGGGAGCTGTTTTTT.

V and J are TRBV28 and TRBJ2-2, with 7 bases fitting TRBD1. In germline, CDR1 is MDHEN, CDR2 SYDVKM. With V trimmed by 6 bases and J by 1 base, 8 bases remained unmatched. The CDR3 extends over 16 amino acids. This chain's CDR3 is CASSQGTELNTGELFF. CDR3 nucleotide sequence: TGTGCCAGCAGCCAAGGGACAGAGCTGAACACCGGGGAGCTGTTTTTT.

This chain connects TRBV6-6 to TRBJ1-5; TRBD1 agrees at 10 bases. This CDR3 comprises 14 residues. The trim removed 2 bases at V and 6 bases at J, leaving 1 base unmatched. The germline V gene encodes CDR1 MNHNY and CDR2 SVGAGI (reference sequence). The CDR3 DNA is TGTGCCAGCAGTTACGGACAGGGGGGTCAGCCCCAGCATTTT. Protein sequence: CASSYGQGGQPQHF.

This clone was observed a few times. J is TRBJ2-4 and V is TRBV6-5; D call uncertain. Deletions cut 6 bases from V and 0 bases from J, with 9 bases between. CDR1 MNHEY and CDR2 SVGAGI come from the germline V gene. The CDR3 is made up of 14 amino acids. In nucleotides, the CDR3 is TGTGCCAGCAGCTACAGTCTAGCCAAAAACATTCAGTACTTC. Amino acid sequence: CASSYSLAKNIQYF.

This clone was observed once. CDR3 nucleotide sequence: TGTGCCAGCAGCTTCCGGACTAGCTCGCCCACCGGGGAGCTGTTTTTT. Protein sequence: CASSFRTSSPTGELFF. The gene calls are TRBV7-2 and TRBJ2-2, with TRBD2 matching over 8 bases. V shed 3 bases and J 4 bases; nucleotides not matched to a gene: 7. The CDR3 contains 16 residues. The V gene's germline CDR1 is SGHTA and CDR2 FQGNSA.

The chain recombines TRBV13 with TRBJ1-4; 10 bases line up with TRBD1. The germline gives CDR1 PRHDT, CDR2 FYEKMQ (reference sequence). The trim removed 5 bases at V and 6 bases at J, leaving 6 bases unmatched. This CDR3 spans 15 amino acids. CDR3 nucleotides: TGTGCCAGCAGCACTTCCGGGACAGGGGATGAAAAACTGTTTTTT. Translated: CASSTSGTGDEKLFF.

This clone was counted only a few times. V is TRBV6-5 and J is TRBJ1-1, with a tentative D call TRBD1 (5 bases). Trimming stripped 7 bases from V and 0 bases from J, with 9 bases between. This CDR3 comprises 13 residues. The germline V gene has CDR1 MNHEY and CDR2 SVGAGI. The CDR3: CASIGTLNTEAFF. CDR3 coding DNA: TGTGCCAGCATCGGGACTCTGAACACTGAAGCTTTCTTT.

This clone came up a few times. This sequence joins TRBV4-3 and TRBJ1-6; D might be TRBD1 (5 bases). V gave up 0 bases and J gave up 0 bases, with 21 bases separating them. The germline V gene encodes CDR1 LGHNA and CDR2 YSLEER. The CDR3 runs 21 residues. The CDR3 DNA is TGCGCCAGCAGCCAAGATTCATGGAACCCCTTGGGGGACTCCTATAATTCACCCCTCCACTTT. Residues: CASSQDSWNPLGDSYNSPLHF.

The J gene is TRBJ2-2, the V gene TRBV10-3; tentative D call: TRBD1 (5 bases). Trimming pared 3 bases from V and 0 bases from J, leaving 14 bases between. Germline CDR1 is ENHRY and CDR2 is SYGVKD. This CDR3 region has 17 residues. The CDR3 DNA sequence: TGTGCCATCAGTGACGTGGGGCAGAACCCGAACACCGGGGAGCTGTTTTTT. Residues: CAISDVGQNPNTGELFF.

The genes are TRBV5-1 and TRBJ2-7; the match to TRBD1 covers 9 bases. The CDR3 sequence is 12 residues long. CDR1 is SGHRS and CDR2 is YFSETQ in the germline V gene. The J segment lost 3 bases and the V segment lost 8 bases, leaving 3 bases of the junction unmatched. The CDR3 is CARRDRVYEQYF. The DNA of the CDR3 is TGCGCCAGGAGGGACAGGGTCTACGAGCAGTACTTC. The complete variable domain, with remaining parts taken from reference TRBV5-1 and TRBJ2-7, reads KAGVTQTPRYLIKTRGQQVTLSCSPISGHRSVSWYQQTPGQGLQFLFEYFSETQRNKGNFPGRFSGRQFSNSRSEMNVSTLELGDSALYLCARRDRVYEQYFGPGTRLTVT.

This clone was seen only once. The V gene is TRBV6-5, the J gene TRBJ2-4; the D gene is possibly TRBD2 (6 bases). Trimming removed 6 bases from V and 2 bases from J, with 8 bases in between. The CDR3 has 13 amino acids. Per germline, CDR1 MNHEY and CDR2 SVGAGI. The CDR3 reads CASSGGTKNIQYF. CDR3 sequence (DNA): TGTGCCAGCAGCGGGGGAACCAAAAACATTCAGTACTTC.

This clone occurred a few times. The chain couples TRBV5-4 to TRBJ2-7; possibly TRBD2 for D (6 bases). Between the trimmed V and J ends, which lost 0 bases and 5 bases, there was a span of 15 bases. Germline V gene lookup returns CDR1 SGHNT and CDR2 YYREEE (reference sequence). This CDR3 is built from 15 residues. CDR3 coding DNA: TGTGCCAGCAGCTTGGATGCAACCGGGAGAAACGAGCAGTACTTC. Its translation: CASSLDATGRNEQYF.

This clone turned up a few times. The V gene is TRBV2, the J gene TRBJ1-2; no definite D call. The V and J ends lost 8 bases and 2 bases respectively, with 6 bases between them. This CDR3 contains 11 residues. Per the germline V gene, CDR1 is SNHLY and CDR2 is FYNNEI. In DNA, the CDR3 is TGTGCCAGCCAAATAAACTATGGCTACACCTTC. It codes for CASQINYGYTF.